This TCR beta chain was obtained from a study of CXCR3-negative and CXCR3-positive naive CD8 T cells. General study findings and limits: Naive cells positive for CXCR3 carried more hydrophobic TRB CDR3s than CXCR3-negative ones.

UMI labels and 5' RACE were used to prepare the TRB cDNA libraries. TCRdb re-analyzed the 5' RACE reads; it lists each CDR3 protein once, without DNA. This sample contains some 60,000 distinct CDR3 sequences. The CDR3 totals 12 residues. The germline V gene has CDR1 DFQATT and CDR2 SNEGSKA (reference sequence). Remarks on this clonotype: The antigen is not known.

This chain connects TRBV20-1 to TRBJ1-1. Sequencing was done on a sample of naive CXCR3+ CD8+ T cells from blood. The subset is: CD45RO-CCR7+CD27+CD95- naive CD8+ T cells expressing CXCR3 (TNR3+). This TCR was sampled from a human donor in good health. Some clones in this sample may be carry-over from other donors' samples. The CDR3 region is CSARVSDTEAFF.